What follows is one T cell receptor (beta chain) and its context. What antigen it recognizes has not been identified. One base away there is no much larger clone; base qualities are not given. This entry belongs to a study of T-cell memory formation after mild COVID-19 (dated by TCRdb to about 2021). Study-wide context: Most TCR sequence clusters were specific to one of the two donors. In a couple of donors, T-cell clones that expanded and contracted after mild COVID-19 were tracked by sequencing TCRalpha and TCRbeta repertoires over time. The cohort was made up of two young adult volunteers, one female and one male, who were previously healthy. Broad study findings and their caveats: Contracting CD4+ clones were located mainly in the CM and EM memory subsets, whereas CD8+ clones were found to be enriched in EMRA. The detection of some responding clones in pre-infection memory suggests that pre-existing cross-reactive memory T cells joined the SARS-CoV-2 response. Balanced CD4/CD8 phenotypes were observed for clones contracting from day 15 to 85, whereas a bias towards CD4+ was observed for a second wave of clones expanding from day 15 to 37. The study included only a couple of mild cases, and larger cohorts that include severe cases with pre-infection samples were judged to be necessary. Whether the second-wave clones peaking on day 37 were SARS-CoV-2 specific was not confirmed.

For this chain, trimming is 5 bases at the V end and 5 bases at the J end, and the number of junction bases without a gene match is 8. There are 15 amino acids in the CDR3, from cysteine to phenylalanine inclusive. Only the CDR3 portion is preserved as DNA: 45 bases, with reading frame beginning at the first base. The germline V gene encodes CDR1 MNHEY and CDR2 SVGEGT. Ficoll-Paque density gradient centrifugation was the method used to isolate PBMCs. The reads were generated on an Illumina NovaSeq 6000. Using 5'RACE with constant-segment primers, TCRalpha and TCRbeta cDNA libraries were constructed, with sample barcodes and unique molecular identifiers added in the process. Trizol reagent was used to extract RNA from every sample. Library amplification was performed in two PCR steps, and a second sample barcode and Illumina TruSeq adapters were introduced in the second step. Sequencing of libraries was performed on an Illumina NovaSeq with 2 x 150 bp paired-end reads. For the original study's pipeline: Demultiplexing of reads and collapsing into UMI-guided consensus sequences were performed with migec v1.2.7. With mixcr v2.1.11, UMI consensuses were aligned to TRA and TRB V and J templates and assembled into clonotypes. A clonotype was counted as expanded or contracted only if both edgeR and NoisET called the change significant, with noise models trained on biological replicates. For edgeR calls, the cutoffs were a false discovery rate-adjusted p below 0.01 and a log2 fold-change threshold of 1. As an exploratory analysis of dynamics, max-normalized trajectories of the 1000 most abundant clonotypes were examined with PCA combined with hierarchical clustering. Separately sequenced CD4+ and CD8+ repertoires were used to assign a CD4 or CD8 phenotype to each responding clone. TCRdb reworked the public reads: Q25 trimming with fastp, MiXCR clone assembly, productive beta chains retained. All rows with the same CDR3 protein become a single entry with the most common DNA and genes. TCRdb's processing, not the authors' own work, is the source of the V and J calls. The sample table holds roughly 400,000 distinct CDR3 sequences, of which about a sixth were seen once. The ten largest clones represent under 25% of the sample.

Material: PBMCs or a T cell subset sorted from them (not recorded which). The sequence was obtained from a man aged 18 to 30 who had mild COVID-19 (a few samples of this study predate the infection). The sample titles of this study are shuffled in the database, so cell type and time point are left out; the donor was told from shared clones. The rearrangement combines TRBV6-2 or TRBV6-3 with TRBJ2-5; TRBD1 lines up with 10 middle nucleotides. The CDR3 protein sequence reads: CASSDPTGGIETQYF. In nucleotides, the sequence is TGTGCCAGCAGTGACCCGACAGGGGGCATTGAGACCCAGTACTTC.